One T cell receptor (beta chain) is described in this entry. Healthy Caucasians made up all donors. This sample was included in a study of identical twins. MiXCR was run by TCRdb on the 5' RACE reads, yielding one entry per CDR3 protein. The sample lists hundreds of thousands of distinct CDR3 sequences, 20% to 25% occurring once. Germline CDR1 reads DFQATT; CDR2 reads SNEGSKA (reference sequence). The V segment lost 6 bases and the J segment 2 bases; nucleotides outside the gene matches: 6. The CDR3 runs to 13 residues. A further study also used this sample, focusing on yellow fever vaccine responses in identical twins. As that study records: Twins showed a vaccine T cell response that reportedly seemed partly convergent, partly personalized.

The chain links TRBV20-1 to TRBJ2-5; 7 bases match TRBD1. This TCR came from a woman between 18 and 30 years old in good health. Sequencing was done on a sample of CD4+ T cells sorted from blood. CDR3 sequence: CSAPWTGQETQYF. DNA for the CDR3: TGCAGTGCACCCTGGACAGGACAAGAGACCCAGTACTTC.